The T cell receptor beta chain described here comes from a study of cytomegalovirus exposure and HLA in healthy donors. Study results and limitations: Segments of the TCR beta V type were, in most cases, productive about 87% or about 30% of the time in an earlier analysis. Based on reports, TCR beta sequences accurately predicted HLA-A and HLA-B alleles for most subjects.

Use of 60 Vbeta and 13 Jbeta primers characterized the PCR. The protocol was immunoSEQ multiplex PCR, while the TCRdb copy is restricted to in-frame clones and leaves out a portion. The sample records fewer than 120,000 clones, more than 75% being singletons. About this clone itself: As yet, its antigen is unknown.

J gave up 6 bases and V 2 bases, and 12 bases lay outside the gene matches. Germline values: CDR1 SGHVS, CDR2 FNYEAQ. The CDR3 is 16 amino acids. This sequence originates from a man aged 35 to 55 in good health and CMV-seronegative. Sequences were obtained from PBMCs. This chain uses TRBV7-6 with TRBJ2-5; 7 bases are a match to TRBD2. The CDR3 protein is CASSLMAGDSPKTQYF. CDR3 nucleotide sequence: TGTGCCAGCAGCTTAATGGCGGGGGACTCCCCAAAGACCCAGTACTTC.